A selection of T cell receptor beta chains follows, all from one sample in a study of T cells in Graves' hyperthyroidism and ophthalmopathy. TCRdb fed the multiplex PCR reads into MiXCR, producing one record per CDR3 protein. This table holds 470,000 or so distinct CDR3 sequences, 20% to 25% found once. Sequenced material: blood. The receptors derive from a man younger than 30 with Graves' hyperthyroidism. Both conserved end residues are part of each CDR3. Each record gives: D gene, clone size, V gene, J gene, CDR3 DNA, CDR3 protein. The D gene is left open where the match is weak. Only part of the rows carry a size: once, few, many, or a class if the clone is expanded.

D gene: -; clone size: -; V gene: TRBV9; J gene: TRBJ2-7; CDR3 DNA: TGTGCCAGCAGCCCAGGTGGCCGGGGGAGTAACGAGCAGTACTTC; CDR3 protein: CASSPGGRGSNEQYF
D gene: -; clone size: few; V gene: TRBV19; J gene: TRBJ2-4; CDR3 DNA: TGTGCCAGTAGTATAGGGGGGGTCTTCAAAAACATTCAGTACTTC; CDR3 protein: CASSIGGVFKNIQYF
D gene: TRBD2; clone size: many; V gene: TRBV20-1; J gene: TRBJ2-7; CDR3 DNA: TGCAGTGCTGGGGGACTAGATTTCTCCTACGAGCAGTACTTC; CDR3 protein: CSAGGLDFSYEQYF
D gene: TRBD1; clone size: -; V gene: TRBV18; J gene: TRBJ2-5; CDR3 DNA: TGTGCCAGCTCACCGCCGGGACAGGGGTCTTCGCAGACCCAGTACTTC; CDR3 protein: CASSPPGQGSSQTQYF
D gene: -; clone size: -; V gene: TRBV12-3/TRBV12-4; J gene: TRBJ1-1; CDR3 DNA: TGTGCCGGCAGTTTTACCGCGAACACTGAAGCTTTCTTT; CDR3 protein: CAGSFTANTEAFF
D gene: -; clone size: few; V gene: TRBV6-1; J gene: TRBJ2-2; CDR3 DNA: TGTGCCACCCAAGAACAGGGTGCCGGGGAGCTGTTTTTT; CDR3 protein: CATQEQGAGELFF
D gene: -; clone size: many; V gene: TRBV6-5; J gene: TRBJ1-5; CDR3 DNA: TGTGCCAGCAGTCACGGGACAAATAGCAATCAGCCCCAGCATTTT; CDR3 protein: CASSHGTNSNQPQHF
D gene: -; clone size: many; V gene: TRBV2; J gene: TRBJ1-5; CDR3 DNA: TGTGCCAGCAGTGAAACCGGTCAAAGCAATCAGCCCCAGCATTTT; CDR3 protein: CASSETGQSNQPQHF
D gene: TRBD1; clone size: many; V gene: TRBV19; J gene: TRBJ2-7; CDR3 DNA: TGTGCCAGTAGGTCGAAAACCGGGACAGGGGGATACGAGCAGTACTTC; CDR3 protein: CASRSKTGTGGYEQYF
D gene: TRBD1; clone size: -; V gene: TRBV5-1; J gene: TRBJ2-7; CDR3 DNA: TGCGCCAGCAGCTTGGCAGATGTGGGACAGGACTCCTACGAGCAGTACTTC; CDR3 protein: CASSLADVGQDSYEQYF
D gene: TRBD1; clone size: many; V gene: TRBV28; J gene: TRBJ1-5; CDR3 DNA: TGTGCCAGCAGGTCTGAGGGACAGGGCCTCAATCAGCCCCAGCATTTT; CDR3 protein: CASRSEGQGLNQPQHF
D gene: TRBD2; clone size: -; V gene: TRBV6-4; J gene: TRBJ2-3; CDR3 DNA: TGTGCCAGCAGTGAGAGCGGGGACACAGATACGCAGTATTTT; CDR3 protein: CASSESGDTDTQYF
D gene: -; clone size: many; V gene: TRBV12-3/TRBV12-4; J gene: TRBJ2-2; CDR3 DNA: TGTGCCAGCAGTTTAGCGCGGGGCACCGGGGAGCTGTTTTTT; CDR3 protein: CASSLARGTGELFF
D gene: TRBD1; clone size: many; V gene: TRBV30; J gene: TRBJ2-7; CDR3 DNA: TGTGCCTGGAGTAGGACAGGGGGTTACGAGCAGTACTTC; CDR3 protein: CAWSRTGGYEQYF
D gene: TRBD2; clone size: -; V gene: TRBV12-3/TRBV12-4; J gene: TRBJ2-5; CDR3 DNA: TGTGCCAGCAGTACTAGCGAGAGGTACCAAGAGACCCAGTACTTC; CDR3 protein: CASSTSERYQETQYF
D gene: TRBD1; clone size: many; V gene: TRBV19; J gene: TRBJ2-7; CDR3 DNA: TGTGCCAGTCGGGACAGTTCCAGCTCCTACGAGCAGTACTTC; CDR3 protein: CASRDSSSSYEQYF
D gene: TRBD1; clone size: -; V gene: TRBV5-1; J gene: TRBJ1-2; CDR3 DNA: TGCGCCAGCAGCGCCGGGACAGGGGTCTATGGCTACACCTTC; CDR3 protein: CASSAGTGVYGYTF
D gene: -; clone size: many; V gene: TRBV19; J gene: TRBJ2-5; CDR3 DNA: TGTGCCAGTAGTATATCCCAACCGGGAACCCAGTACTTC; CDR3 protein: CASSISQPGTQYF
D gene: TRBD2; clone size: many; V gene: TRBV15; J gene: TRBJ2-5; CDR3 DNA: TGTGCCACCAGCAGAGACGGGAGGTTGGGCAGGGAACACGAGACCCAGTACTTC; CDR3 protein: CATSRDGRLGREHETQYF
D gene: -; clone size: many; V gene: TRBV6-1; J gene: TRBJ1-1; CDR3 DNA: TGTGCCAGCAGTCGTCCCAGGGGAATGAACACTGAAGCTTTCTTT; CDR3 protein: CASSRPRGMNTEAFF
D gene: -; clone size: few; V gene: TRBV7-3; J gene: TRBJ1-5; CDR3 DNA: TGTGCCAGCAGCTTAACAGGGGTCCTACTAGTATCCAATCAGCCCCAGCATTTT; CDR3 protein: CASSLTGVLLVSNQPQHF
D gene: TRBD2; clone size: -; V gene: TRBV6-1; J gene: TRBJ2-2; CDR3 DNA: TGTGCCAGCAGGGCTAGCGGGGGGACGAACACCGGGGAGCTGTTTTTT; CDR3 protein: CASRASGGTNTGELFF
D gene: TRBD1; clone size: -; V gene: TRBV10-3; J gene: TRBJ2-1; CDR3 DNA: TGTGCCATCAGTGACCGGGACAGGGGAATAGACGATGAGCAGTTCTTC; CDR3 protein: CAISDRDRGIDDEQFF
D gene: -; clone size: many; V gene: TRBV6-2/TRBV6-3; J gene: TRBJ2-2; CDR3 DNA: TGTGCCAGCAGTTGGTCTATTCTAACCGGGGAGCTGTTTTTT; CDR3 protein: CASSWSILTGELFF
D gene: -; clone size: many; V gene: TRBV6-5; J gene: TRBJ2-7; CDR3 DNA: TGTGCCAGCAGTTATAGGCACGTGGGAGCCTACGAGCAGTACTTC; CDR3 protein: CASSYRHVGAYEQYF
D gene: TRBD1; clone size: many; V gene: TRBV6-2/TRBV6-3; J gene: TRBJ1-1; CDR3 DNA: TGTGCCAGCACTTCTACAGGGGCAGGGACTGAAGCTTTCTTT; CDR3 protein: CASTSTGAGTEAFF
D gene: TRBD1; clone size: many; V gene: TRBV11-1; J gene: TRBJ1-1; CDR3 DNA: TGTGCCAGCAGCTCTACAGGGGCGAGCACTGAAGCTTTCTTT; CDR3 protein: CASSSTGASTEAFF
D gene: -; clone size: many; V gene: TRBV5-1; J gene: TRBJ1-2; CDR3 DNA: TGCGCCAGCAGCTTGTCAAGTGGGTCTAACTATGGCTACACCTTC; CDR3 protein: CASSLSSGSNYGYTF
D gene: TRBD1; clone size: few; V gene: TRBV19; J gene: TRBJ1-1; CDR3 DNA: TGTGCCAGCACTTACACCGGGACAGGGTTCACTGAAGCTTTCTTT; CDR3 protein: CASTYTGTGFTEAFF
D gene: -; clone size: -; V gene: TRBV6-1; J gene: TRBJ2-7; CDR3 DNA: TGTGCCAGCAGTAGACAGAGCGAGCAGTACTTC; CDR3 protein: CASSRQSEQYF
D gene: -; clone size: -; V gene: TRBV7-3; J gene: TRBJ1-1; CDR3 DNA: TGTGCCAGCCCCACAAGACAGCAGGACACTGAAGCTTTCTTT; CDR3 protein: CASPTRQQDTEAFF
D gene: TRBD1; clone size: many; V gene: TRBV6-1; J gene: TRBJ1-2; CDR3 DNA: TGTGCCAGCAGTGAGGGACAGGGTTTGGGATATGGCTACACCTTC; CDR3 protein: CASSEGQGLGYGYTF
D gene: TRBD1; clone size: -; V gene: TRBV6-1; J gene: TRBJ1-2; CDR3 DNA: TGTGCCAGCAGAGACAGGGGAAGTGGCTACACCTTC; CDR3 protein: CASRDRGSGYTF
D gene: TRBD2; clone size: few; V gene: TRBV20-1; J gene: TRBJ2-7; CDR3 DNA: TGCAGTGCTAGTTTGGGGGGGAGCTCCTACGAGCAGTACTTC; CDR3 protein: CSASLGGSSYEQYF
D gene: -; clone size: many; V gene: TRBV29-1; J gene: TRBJ2-7; CDR3 DNA: TGCAGCGTTGATGAAGCTTACGAGCAGTACTTC; CDR3 protein: CSVDEAYEQYF
D gene: -; clone size: many; V gene: TRBV5-1; J gene: TRBJ1-1; CDR3 DNA: TGCGCCAGCAGCTTGTACCAGATGAACACTGAAGCTTTCTTT; CDR3 protein: CASSLYQMNTEAFF
D gene: TRBD2; clone size: -; V gene: TRBV6-8; J gene: TRBJ2-7; CDR3 DNA: TGTGCCAGCCAGGAGGGGCCTAGCGGGCCCCACGAGCAGTACTTC; CDR3 protein: CASQEGPSGPHEQYF
D gene: -; clone size: many; V gene: TRBV5-1; J gene: TRBJ2-5; CDR3 DNA: TGCGCCAGCAGCTTTACAGGGGGAGGGGTCCAAGAGACCCAGTACTTC; CDR3 protein: CASSFTGGGVQETQYF